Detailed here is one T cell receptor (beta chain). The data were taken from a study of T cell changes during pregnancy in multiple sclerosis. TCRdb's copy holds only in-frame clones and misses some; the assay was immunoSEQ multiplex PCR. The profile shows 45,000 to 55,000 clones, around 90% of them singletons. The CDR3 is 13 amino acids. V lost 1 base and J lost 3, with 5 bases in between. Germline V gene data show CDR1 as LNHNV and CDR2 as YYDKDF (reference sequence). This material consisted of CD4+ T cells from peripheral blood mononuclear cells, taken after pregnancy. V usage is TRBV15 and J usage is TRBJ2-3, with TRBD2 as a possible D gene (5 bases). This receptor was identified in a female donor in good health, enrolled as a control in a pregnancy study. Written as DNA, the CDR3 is TGTGCCACCAGCAGAGTAGCGACAGATACGCAGTATTTT. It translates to CATSRVATDTQYF. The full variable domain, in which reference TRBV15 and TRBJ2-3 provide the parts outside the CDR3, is DAMVIQNPRYQVTQFGKPVTLSCSQTLNHNVMYWYQQKSSQAPKLLFHYYDKDFNNEADTPDNFQSRRPNTSFCFLDIRSPGLGDTAMYLCATSRVATDTQYFGPGTRLTVL.